The 9 T cell receptor beta chains below were found in one sample sequenced in a study of vaccination and CD4 T cells after COVID-19. Cultured CD4+ T cell DNA was sequenced using the Oncomine TCR Beta short-read assay. Via MiXCR, TCRdb re-called the PCR reads, giving one row per CDR3 protein. The data contain 6,700 or so distinct CDR3 sequences, under 65% of them singletons. Regarding treatment: roughly 10-day PBMC culture with coronavirus spike peptide pools or control peptides (ViraFEST assay). Prior to the COVID-19 pandemic (2011-2018), the unexposed donor's CD4+ T cells were collected. What these receptors recognize is not known. Sequences were obtained from CD4+ T cells from blood, cultured in vitro. The receptors come from a human donor in good health.

The V gene is TRBV6-1, the J gene TRBJ2-5; 8 bases line up with TRBD1. Germline V gene sequence: CDR1 MNHNS, CDR2 SASEGT. V lost 8 bases, J lost 5 bases, and 4 bases stayed unmatched. This CDR3 has 12 residues. The CDR3: CASGQGWETQYF. The CDR3 DNA is TGTGCCAGCGGACAGGGCTGGGAGACCCAGTACTTC.

The rearrangement joins TRBV6-1 to TRBJ1-6; no firm D call. The CDR3 runs to 17 residues. Germline lookup yields CDR1 MNHNS and CDR2 SASEGT. V was shortened by 7 bases and J by 0 bases, with 16 bases between the two germline ends. The CDR3 DNA reads TGTGCCAGCAACGAGGGCCTCTTAAGCTCCTATAATTCACCCCTCCACTTT. This sequence encodes CASNEGLLSSYNSPLHF.

V and J are TRBV19 and TRBJ2-1; 8 bases are a match to TRBD2. This CDR3 is built from 14 residues. Unmatched junction bases numbered 3, after V lost 1 base and J lost 7 bases. Germline CDR1 LNHDA, CDR2 SQIVND (reference sequence). CDR3 region: CASSIGGLVNEQFF. The CDR3 nucleotides read TGTGCCAGTAGTATAGGGGGACTAGTTAATGAGCAGTTCTTC.

The chain is built from TRBV20-1 and TRBJ2-5; D possibly matches TRBD1 or TRBD2 (7 bases each). CDR3 length equals 15 residues. Germline assignment: CDR1 DFQATT and CDR2 SNEGSKA (reference sequence). V lost 6 bases and J lost 4, with 21 bases in between. DNA of the CDR3: TGCAGTGCCCTCAGGGGGGGGTCTCTTTCAGAGACCCAGTACTTC. Amino acid sequence: CSALRGGSLSETQYF.

The V and J genes are TRBV27 and TRBJ1-5; D remains unclear. CDR1 and CDR2 from the germline V gene are MNHEY and SMNVEV (reference sequence). This CDR3 is built from 14 residues. V lost 6 bases to trimming and J lost 2 bases, with 11 bases between them. The CDR3, as DNA: TGTGCCAGCAGCTTCTGGGGTGGCAATCAGCCCCAGCATTTT. This translates into CASSFWGGNQPQHF.

This chain joins TRBV24-1 and TRBJ2-7; D possibly corresponds to TRBD2 (5 bases). The germline V gene encodes CDR1 KGHDR and CDR2 SFDVKD. V was shortened by 1 base and J by 2 bases, with 14 bases between the two germline ends. The CDR3 loop spans 16 amino acids. The CDR3 DNA reads TGTGCCACCAGTGATTTTACCGGGAAATACCCCTACGAGCAGTACTTC. This sequence encodes CATSDFTGKYPYEQYF.

In this sample, this clonotype turned up a few times. J is TRBJ1-5 and V is TRBV20-1, with 9 bases lining up with TRBD1. Per germline, CDR1 DFQATT and CDR2 SNEGSKA (reference sequence). V lost 3 bases to trimming and J lost 6 bases; unmatched junction nucleotides: 3. This CDR3 has 13 residues. In DNA, the CDR3 is TGCAGTGCTAGGGGACAGGGCGGTCAGCCCCAGCATTTT. Its translation is CSARGQGGQPQHF.

In this sample, this clonotype turned up a few times. This chain connects TRBV27 to TRBJ1-1; TRBD1 is a possible D gene (5 bases). The V end was cut by 3 bases, the J end by 6 bases, with 14 bases between. The CDR3 extends over 14 amino acids. CDR1 MNHEY and CDR2 SMNVEV come from the germline V gene (reference sequence). The DNA of the CDR3 is TGTGCCAGCAGTTTTCTTGCGGGAGGGGCTGAAGCTTTCTTT. Its translation is CASSFLAGGAEAFF.

This clonotype was observed a few times. The chain combines TRBV7-2 with TRBJ2-5; D might be TRBD1 (8 bases). The CDR3 runs to 15 residues. Trimming pared 4 bases from V and 3 bases from J, leaving 15 bases between. From germline, CDR1 is SGHTA and CDR2 FQGNSA. In nucleotides, the CDR3 is TGTGCCAGCAGCTCAAGGACAGGGAGGGAAGAGACCCAGTACTTC. It is translated as CASSSRTGREETQYF.